This TCR beta chain was observed in a study of control samples from healthy donors and cancer patients. Produced via immunoSEQ multiplex PCR; TCRdb's table is partial and in-frame only. The sample gives 150,000 to 200,000 clones, just over 85% of which show up once; around 5% is in the top ten. Germline V lookup: CDR1 SGHNT, CDR2 YYREEE (reference sequence). CDR3 size: 15 residues. With 0 bases clipped from V and 8 bases from J, the junction kept 7 bases outside the gene matches. This clonotype originated in a woman aged 25 to 39 in good health. The chain recombines TRBV5-4 with TRBJ2-1; the match to TRBD2 covers 8 bases. Sequenced: blood. The chain's CDR3 is CASSLGGGFRDEQFF. The CDR3 DNA reads TGTGCCAGCAGCTTGGGCGGGGGGTTTCGGGATGAGCAGTTCTTC.